The 3 T cell receptor beta chains listed next were all sequenced from one sample in a study of T cell responses to AZD1222 COVID-19 vaccine. Data came from immunoSEQ multiplex PCR; TCRdb stores just in-frame clones and leaves some out. The sample comprises about 150,000 clones, 80% to 90% of which are singletons, and 5.5% rests with the top ten. Sequenced material: peripheral blood, taken on day 0 of MenACWY control vaccination. These receptors were taken from an adult in good health.

J is TRBJ2-7 and V is TRBV7-3; TRBD2 agrees at 11 bases. CDR1 SGHTA and CDR2 FQGTGA come from the germline V gene. J gave up 8 bases and V 4 bases, and 4 bases lay outside the gene matches. This CDR3 region has 13 residues. The CDR3 spells CASSSGTSGQQYF. For the CDR3, the DNA is TGTGCCAGCAGCTCCGGGACTAGCGGACAGCAGTACTTC.

The CDR3 region has the DNA TGTGCCAGCACCCCCAATTCTAACTATGGCTACACCTTC. Residues: CASTPNSNYGYTF. J is TRBJ1-2 and V is TRBV6-5, with D hard to call. The CDR3 extends over 13 amino acids. V was clipped by 7 bases and J by 0 bases, with 9 bases between them. The germline gives CDR1 MNHEY, CDR2 SVGAGI.

The chain couples TRBV15 to TRBJ1-4; D perhaps matches TRBD1 (5 bases). This CDR3 has 15 residues. Germline CDR1 LNHNV, CDR2 YYDKDF (reference sequence). Trimming stripped 5 bases from V and 4 bases from J, with 14 bases between. CDR3 bases: TGTGCCACCAGCGGCTGGCGGGGCATTAATGAAAAACTGTTTTTT. Its translation: CATSGWRGINEKLFF.